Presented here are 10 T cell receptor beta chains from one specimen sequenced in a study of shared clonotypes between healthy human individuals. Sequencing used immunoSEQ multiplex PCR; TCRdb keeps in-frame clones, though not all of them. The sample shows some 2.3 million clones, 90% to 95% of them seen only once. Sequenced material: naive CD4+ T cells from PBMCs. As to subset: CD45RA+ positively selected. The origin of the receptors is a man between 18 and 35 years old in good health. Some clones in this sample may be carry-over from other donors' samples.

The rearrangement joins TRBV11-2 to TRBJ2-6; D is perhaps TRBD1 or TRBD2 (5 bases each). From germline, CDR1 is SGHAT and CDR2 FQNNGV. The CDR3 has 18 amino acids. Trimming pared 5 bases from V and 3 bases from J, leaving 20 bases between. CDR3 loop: CASSTLDGGVSGANVLTF. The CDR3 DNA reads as TGTGCCAGCAGCACCTTAGATGGGGGAGTGAGTGGGGCCAACGTCCTGACTTTC.

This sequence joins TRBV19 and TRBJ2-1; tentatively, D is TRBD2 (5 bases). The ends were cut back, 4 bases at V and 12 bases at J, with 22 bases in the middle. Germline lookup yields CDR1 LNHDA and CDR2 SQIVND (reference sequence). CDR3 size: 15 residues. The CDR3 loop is CASSTTRTYNERQFF. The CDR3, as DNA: TGTGCCAGTAGTACTACTAGAACGTACAATGAGCGGCAGTTCTTC.

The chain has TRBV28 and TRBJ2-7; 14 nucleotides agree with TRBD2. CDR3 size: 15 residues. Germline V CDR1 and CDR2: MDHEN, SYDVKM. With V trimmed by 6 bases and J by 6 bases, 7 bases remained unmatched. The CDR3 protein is CASRPGTSGSREQYF. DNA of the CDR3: TGTGCCAGCAGGCCCGGGACTAGCGGGAGCCGCGAGCAGTACTTC.

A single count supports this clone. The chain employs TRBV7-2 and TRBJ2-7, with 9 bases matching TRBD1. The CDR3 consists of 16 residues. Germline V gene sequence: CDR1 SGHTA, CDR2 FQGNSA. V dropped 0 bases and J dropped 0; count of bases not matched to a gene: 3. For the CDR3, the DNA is TGTGCCAGCAGCTTAGCCGGGACAGGGACCTCCTACGAGCAGTACTTC. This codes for CASSLAGTGTSYEQYF.

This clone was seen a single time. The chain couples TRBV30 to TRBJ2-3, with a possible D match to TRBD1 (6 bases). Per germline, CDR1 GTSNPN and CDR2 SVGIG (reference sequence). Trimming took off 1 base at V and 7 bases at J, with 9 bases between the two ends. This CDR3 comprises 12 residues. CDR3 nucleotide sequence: TGTGCCTGGAGTGCGGGGACAAATACGCAGTATTTT. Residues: CAWSAGTNTQYF.

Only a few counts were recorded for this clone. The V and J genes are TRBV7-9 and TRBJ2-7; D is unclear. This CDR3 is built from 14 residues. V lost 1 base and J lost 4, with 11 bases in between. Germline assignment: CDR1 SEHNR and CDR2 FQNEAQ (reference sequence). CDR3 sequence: CASSLVSVRYEQYF. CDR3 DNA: TGTGCCAGCAGCTTAGTTTCGGTGAGATACGAGCAGTACTTC.

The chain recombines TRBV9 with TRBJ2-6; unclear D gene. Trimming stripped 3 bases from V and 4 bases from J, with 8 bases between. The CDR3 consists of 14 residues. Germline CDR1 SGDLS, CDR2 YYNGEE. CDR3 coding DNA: TGTGCCAGCAGCGCCCGCGGCGGGGCCAACGTCCTGACTTTC. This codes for CASSARGGANVLTF.

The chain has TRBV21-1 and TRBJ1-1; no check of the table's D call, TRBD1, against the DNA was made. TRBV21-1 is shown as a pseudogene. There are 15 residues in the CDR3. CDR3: CASRGSNTGLTEAFF. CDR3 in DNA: TGTGCCAGCAGGGGAAGCAACACAGGTCTCACTGAAGCTTTCTTT.

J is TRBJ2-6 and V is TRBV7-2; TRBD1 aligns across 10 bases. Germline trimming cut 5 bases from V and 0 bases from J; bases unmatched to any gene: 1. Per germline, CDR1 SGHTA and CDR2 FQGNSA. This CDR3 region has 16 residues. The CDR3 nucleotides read TGTGCCAGCAGCCGGGACAGGGGCTCTGGGGCCAACGTCCTGACTTTC. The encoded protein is CASSRDRGSGANVLTF. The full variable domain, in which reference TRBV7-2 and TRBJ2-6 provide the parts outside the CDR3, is GAGVSQSPSNKVTEKGKDVELRCDPISGHTALYWYRQSLGQGLEFLIYFQGNSAPDKSGLPSDRFSAERTGGSVSTLTIQRTQQEDSAVYLCASSRDRGSGANVLTFGAGSRLTVL.

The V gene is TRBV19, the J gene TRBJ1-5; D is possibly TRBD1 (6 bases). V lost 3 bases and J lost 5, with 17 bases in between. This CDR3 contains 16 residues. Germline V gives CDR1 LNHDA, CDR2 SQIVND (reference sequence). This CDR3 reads CASSMYGGRGDQPQHF. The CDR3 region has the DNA TGTGCCAGTAGTATGTACGGGGGGCGAGGCGATCAGCCCCAGCATTTT.